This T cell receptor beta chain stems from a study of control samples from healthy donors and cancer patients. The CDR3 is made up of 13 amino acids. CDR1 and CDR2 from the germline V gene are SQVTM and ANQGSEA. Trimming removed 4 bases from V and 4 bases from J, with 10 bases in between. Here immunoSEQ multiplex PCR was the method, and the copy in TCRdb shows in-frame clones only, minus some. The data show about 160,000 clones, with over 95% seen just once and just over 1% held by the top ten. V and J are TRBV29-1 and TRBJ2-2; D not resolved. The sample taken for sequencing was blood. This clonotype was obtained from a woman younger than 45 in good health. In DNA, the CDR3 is TGCAGCGTTGGAGTTAGTATCACCGGGGAGCTGTTTTTT. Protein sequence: CSVGVSITGELFF.